This entry lists 10 T cell receptor beta chains sequenced from one sample in a study of cytomegalovirus exposure and HLA in healthy donors. The PCR used 60 Vbeta and 13 Jbeta primers. Assay used: immunoSEQ multiplex PCR; TCRdb lists only in-frame clones, some missing. Of 98,000 or so clones listed, around 76% were seen once; the top ten hold 7.5% to 9.5%. The sequenced sample consisted of PBMCs. These receptors were taken from a human donor in good health.

The genes are TRBV19 and TRBJ1-6, with 7 bases lining up with TRBD1. The CDR3 runs to 16 residues. The germline V gene has CDR1 LNHDA and CDR2 SQIVND (reference sequence). The V segment lost 4 bases and the J segment 2 bases; nucleotides outside the gene matches: 5. Here the CDR3 reads CASSSDREPYNSPLHF. Here the CDR3 DNA reads TGTGCCAGTAGTAGCGACAGGGAACCCTATAATTCACCCCTCCACTTT.

V is TRBV30 and J is TRBJ2-1, with 10 nucleotides matching TRBD2. The CDR3 runs 13 residues. Germline V CDR1 and CDR2: GTSNPN, SVGIG (reference sequence). Trimming at V came to 4 bases and at J to 9 bases, leaving 6 bases not matched to a gene. The CDR3 sequence: CAWTRLAGAEQFF. The DNA of the CDR3 is TGTGCCTGGACCCGGCTAGCGGGAGCTGAGCAGTTCTTC. The variable domain in full, with the rest retrieved from reference TRBV30 and TRBJ2-1, is SQTIHQWPATLVQPVGSPLSLECTVEGTSNPNLYWYRQAAGRGLQLLFYSVGIGQISSEVPQNLSASRPQDRQFILSSKKLLLSDSGFYLCAWTRLAGAEQFFGPGTRLTVL.

This clone was counted once. V is TRBV6-1 and J is TRBJ2-3, with D possibly TRBD2 on 6 matching bases. The germline V gene encodes CDR1 MNHNS and CDR2 SASEGT. V lost 6 bases and J 1 base, leaving 11 bases between the germline ends. CDR3 length: 14 residues. The CDR3 nucleotides read TGTGCCAGCAGAATTTGGGGGGGCACAGATACGCAGTATTTT. Its translation: CASRIWGGTDTQYF.

This clone was seen a few times. The genes are TRBV6-6 and TRBJ1-5; 8 nucleotides agree with TRBD1. This CDR3 has 15 amino acids. Losses at the gene ends were 4 bases for V and 4 bases for J; bases not matched to a gene: 6. CDR1 is MNHNY, CDR2 SVGAGI, per germline (reference sequence). CDR3 DNA sequence: TGTGCCAGCAGTTGGACAGGGTTTGGGAATCAGCCCCAGCATTTT. It specifies CASSWTGFGNQPQHF.

This chain joins TRBV6-1 and TRBJ1-4; D uncertain. Looked up from germline, CDR1 is MNHNS and CDR2 is SASEGT. The V gene lost 7 bases and the J gene lost 8 bases, with 14 bases spanning the gap. The length of the CDR3 is 13 residues. DNA of the CDR3: TGTGCCAGCACGGGGTCTTCCTCAGAAAAACTGTTTTTT. It specifies CASTGSSSEKLFF.

V is TRBV18 and J is TRBJ2-7, with 12 bases lining up with TRBD2. Trimming at V came to 4 bases and at J to 3 bases, leaving 4 bases not matched to a gene. Germline V gene lookup returns CDR1 KGHSH and CDR2 LQKENI. The length of the CDR3 is 15 residues. CDR3 coding DNA: TGTGCCAGCTCACAGACTAGCGGGAGTCTCTACGAGCAGTACTTC. Amino acids: CASSQTSGSLYEQYF.

This chain links TRBV9 with TRBJ2-5; 7 bases line up with TRBD1. The CDR3 extends over 16 amino acids. Per the germline V gene, CDR1 is SGDLS and CDR2 is YYNGEE. J lost 4 bases, V lost 0 bases, and 9 bases had no gene match. CDR3 sequence (DNA): TGTGCCAGCAGCGTAGTAGGGAACAGGGGAACAGAGACCCAGTACTTC. Protein product: CASSVVGNRGTETQYF.

This clone was seen just once. The CDR3: CASSPGLAGPTDTQYF. The CDR3 coding sequence is TGTGCCAGCTCACCCGGACTAGCGGGGCCCACAGATACGCAGTATTTT. The V and J genes are TRBV18 and TRBJ2-3; TRBD2 matches at 12 bases. Germline V CDR1 and CDR2: KGHSH, LQKENI. With 3 bases clipped from V and 2 bases from J, the junction kept 3 bases outside the gene matches. The CDR3 is 16 amino acids. Supplemented by reference TRBV18 and TRBJ2-3, the full variable domain reads NAGVMQNPRHLVRRRGQEARLRCSPMKGHSHVYWYRQLPEEGLKFMVYLQKENIIDESGMPKERFSAEFPKEGPSILRIQQVVRGDSAAYFCASSPGLAGPTDTQYFGPGTRLTVL.

Concerning this clone: One junction end does not reproduce the germline sequence, and a read error may be involved. The chain joins TRBV5-1 to TRBJ2-5; 8 bases map to TRBD2. CDR1 and CDR2 from the germline V gene are SGHRS and YFSETQ. The CDR3 contains 16 residues. CDR3 in DNA: TGCGCCAGCAGCTTGGTTCTGGCTAGCGGGCAAGAGAGCCAGTACTTC. This translates into CASSLVLASGQESQYF. The full variable domain, completed using reference TRBV5-1 and TRBJ2-5, is KAGVTQTPRYLIKTRGQQVTLSCSPISGHRSVSWYQQTPGQGLQFLFEYFSETQRNKGNFPGRFSGRQFSNSRSEMNVSTLELGDSALYLCASSLVLASGQESQYFGPGTRLLVL.

The chain uses TRBV5-1 and TRBJ2-7; a possible D gene is TRBD2 (6 bases). Trimming removed 0 bases at V and 3 bases at J, with 16 bases between. Germline V CDR1 and CDR2: SGHRS, YFSETQ. The CDR3 runs 16 residues. The CDR3 region is CASSLEGTGGSYEQYF. DNA for the CDR3: TGCGCCAGCAGCTTGGAAGGGACTGGCGGAAGCTACGAGCAGTACTTC.